This T cell receptor beta chain emerged from a study of T cell changes during pregnancy in multiple sclerosis. Germline V gene sequence: CDR1 SGHVS, CDR2 FNYEAQ. This CDR3 is 16 amino acids long. J lost 0 bases, V lost 2 bases, and 3 bases had no gene match. The method was immunoSEQ multiplex PCR; TCRdb's version includes in-frame clones alone and lacks a portion of them. This repertoire shows some 57,000 clones, about 90% found once; its top ten account for about 0.49%. Sample: CD4+ T cells from peripheral blood mononuclear cells, taken after pregnancy. This sequence joins TRBV7-6 and TRBJ2-2; the match to TRBD1 covers 7 bases. This clonotype originated in a female donor in good health, enrolled as a control in a pregnancy study. CDR3: CASSLTTGANTGELFF. Here the CDR3 DNA reads TGTGCCAGCAGCTTAACTACAGGGGCGAACACCGGGGAGCTGTTTTTT.